This T cell receptor (beta chain) was obtained from a study of blood T cell repertoires in COVID-19. Germline trimming cut 4 bases from V and 4 bases from J; bases unmatched to any gene: 4. The CDR3 covers 14 residues. CDR1 is SGHRS and CDR2 is YFSETQ in the germline V gene. Profiling relied on immunoSEQ multiplex PCR, and the TCRdb table lists in-frame clones only, not all of them. This table has about 75,000 clones, more than 70% appearing once. The rearrangement links TRBV5-1 to TRBJ1-2; TRBD1 matches 10 bases. Material for sequencing was peripheral blood. The origin of this receptor is a human donor in a cohort sampled during active COVID-19. The chain's CDR3 is CASSPGTGAYGYTF. In DNA form, the CDR3 reads TGCGCCAGCAGCCCAGGGACAGGGGCCTATGGCTACACCTTC. Variable domain in full (rest from reference TRBV5-1 and TRBJ1-2): KAGVTQTPRYLIKTRGQQVTLSCSPISGHRSVSWYQQTPGQGLQFLFEYFSETQRNKGNFPGRFSGRQFSNSRSEMNVSTLELGDSALYLCASSPGTGAYGYTFGSGTRLTVV.